This T cell receptor beta chain derives from a study of T cells in Graves' hyperthyroidism and ophthalmopathy (dated by TCRdb to about 2019). The study in broad terms: Peripheral blood samples were taken at initial diagnosis, before any treatment was given. A discovery cohort of about a hundred patients, approximately 45 with Graves' ophthalmopathy and about 60 with stable Graves' hyperthyroidism, was used to find distinguishing TCR V-J signatures. Prospective prediction of ophthalmopathy was tested in an independent validation cohort of some 20 hyperthyroidism patients and around 16 patients who later progressed to ophthalmopathy. The approximately 95 discovery patients were divided at random into training and test sets in a 7:3 ratio. In more than five Graves' hyperthyroidism patients, the study also compared T-cell repertoires from thyroid tissue with T-cell repertoires from blood. After sampling, hyperthyroidism patients received methimazole starting at 30 mg daily, and ophthalmopathy patients received high-dose intravenous methylprednisolone. The paper reports TCR Vbeta CDR3 sequencing of more than 120 peripheral blood samples: 43 ophthalmopathy, around 80 hyperthyroidism and 17 progressor patients. The full study reports these points: In validation, the model predicted progression to ophthalmopathy with approximately 69% sensitivity and roughly 75% specificity, a median of roughly seven months before onset. No statistical method was used to set the sample size in advance, and investigators knew the group allocation. Most expanded thyroid clonotypes (frequency above 0.001) were also detected in blood, a finding suggesting that blood repertoires may reflect thyroid immune responses. A 13 V-J signature model separated ophthalmopathy from stable hyperthyroidism, with approximately 87% sensitivity and roughly 82% specificity in cross-validation and 80%/75% in testing.

Ophthalmopathy patients had moderately to severely active disease, with a Clinical Activity Score of 3 or more, a NOSPECS grade of 4 or more, and a disease duration of less than 3 months. Any patient with an uncontrolled infection, another autoimmune disease, pregnancy or lactation was excluded. Diagnoses relied on clinical symptoms, serum thyroxine and TRAb, thyroid ultrasound and orbital computed tomography. Ficoll-Paque density gradient centrifugation was used to isolate PBMCs from around 10 ml of fresh peripheral blood. Total RNA was extracted using Trizol reagent, and RNA quality was assessed on an Agilent 2100 Bioanalyzer. Turning to this clonotype: The antigen it recognizes is unknown. At one of its ends the junction is not consistent with the germline gene, which may arise from a read error.

Amplification of TCR beta CDR3 regions was carried out from RNA transcripts. The first round of RT-PCR for the TCR CDR3 was performed with the HTBI primer set and the Qiagen OneStep RT-PCR kit. A second multiplex PCR round built the libraries, followed by size selection and purification. Sequencing of the libraries was done on an Illumina HiSeq2000 using paired-end 100 bp reads. In the source study's methods: SOAPnuke was used to process the raw data, throwing out any read that contained adapters or uncalled bases, had a mean Phred below 15, or lacked an exact constant-primer or identifier match. High-quality paired reads were merged using COPE v1.2.5, and each unique nucleotide sequence was defined as a clonotype. MiTCR v1.1 was used to align clonotypes to the IMGT TRBV, TRBD and TRBJ reference segments. The analysis included only V-J combinations with a frequency above 0.0001, which together covered 99% to 99.2% of the repertoires. The TCS score was defined as the ratio of F50 (clonal expansion) to E x V (chaos), calculated using BLOSUM62-based TCRdist between CDR3 peptides within each V-J. Welch's t-statistics and random forest reduced fewer than 550 V-J features to roughly 13, which were used in a naive Bayes classifier (R e1071). The Morisita-Horn index was used to measure how similar the thyroid and blood repertoires were. Through fastp at Q25 and MiXCR, TCRdb rebuilt clones from the public reads, retaining in-frame beta chains. Each entry merges the rows of one CDR3 protein and shows their most common DNA and genes. The V and J calls shown here were made by TCRdb, not taken from the authors' results. The sample data list fewer than 650,000 distinct CDR3 sequences, and about 14% of these were observed just once. The ten largest clones represent roughly 4.3% of the sample.

This clonotype was sampled from a woman aged 40 to 55 with Graves' ophthalmopathy. Sequencing was performed on blood.

The DNA is as follows: TGTGCCGGCAGTACCCGGACGGTGGACACTGAAGCTTTCTTT. Translated, this is CAGSTRTVDTEAFF. This receptor chain uses TRBV6-1 and TRBJ1-1; a confident D gene designation cannot be given. As encoded in the germline V gene, CDR1 is MNHNS while CDR2 is SASEGT. The CDR3 starts with the cysteine, ends with the phenylalanine, and has 14 residues. This entry keeps only the CDR3 DNA: 42 bases, framed from base 1.